These 16 T cell receptor beta chains were sequenced from one sample in a study of OX40 agonist ivuxolimab in advanced cancers. Clones were read by immunoSEQ multiplex PCR, and TCRdb kept only the in-frame ones, dropping some. The table records about 79,000 clones, 90% of them present only once. The specimen was CD4+ or CD8+ T cells sorted from blood, collected in a trial of the OX40 agonist ivuxolimab. These receptors came from an adult with an advanced solid tumor such as melanoma, head and neck, liver or kidney cancer.

This rearrangement joins TRBV2 to TRBJ1-1, with TRBD1 as a possible D gene (5 bases). Per germline, CDR1 SNHLY and CDR2 FYNNEI. The CDR3 runs to 15 residues. V was pared by 3 bases and J by 1 base, with 12 bases between. CDR3 in DNA: TGTGCCAGCAGTGAGCAGGGAAGTGCGAACACTGAAGCTTTCTTT. Residues: CASSEQGSANTEAFF.

The chain couples TRBV10-3 to TRBJ1-2, with D unresolved. Germline V lookup: CDR1 ENHRY, CDR2 SYGVKD. This CDR3 contains 12 residues. V was clipped by 2 bases and J by 5 bases, with 6 bases between them. CDR3 coding DNA: TGTGCCATCAGTGAGAACGGTTATGGCTACACCTTC. Translating gives CAISENGYGYTF.

This chain joins TRBV6-6 and TRBJ1-6, with 8 positions matching TRBD1. CDR1 and CDR2 from the germline V gene are MNHNY and SVGAGI (reference sequence). The CDR3 extends over 15 amino acids. J lost 10 bases, V lost 2 bases, and 7 bases had no gene match. CDR3 protein: CASSYRTGQNSPLHF. Here the CDR3 DNA reads TGTGCCAGCAGTTACAGGACAGGGCAGAACTCACCCCTCCACTTT.

This chain links TRBV5-1 with TRBJ1-3; the D is unclear. Per the germline V gene, CDR1 is SGHRS and CDR2 is YFSETQ. The CDR3 is 15 amino acids. The V end lost 0 bases, the J end lost 0 bases, and 7 bases lay between the germline ends. In DNA, the CDR3 is TGCGCCAGCAGCTTGGGGGAAGTCTCTGGAAACACCATATATTTT. It is translated as CASSLGEVSGNTIYF.

The chain recombines TRBV5-1 with TRBJ1-6; perhaps TRBD1 as D (5 bases). The germline V and J ends were trimmed by 4 bases and 9 bases, with 14 bases remaining between them. CDR3 length: 14 amino acids. Looked up from germline, CDR1 is SGHRS and CDR2 is YFSETQ. In nucleotides, the CDR3 is TGCGCCAGCAGCCCGGGGCAGGGAACTTCACCCCTCCACTTT. It is translated as CASSPGQGTSPLHF.

This rearrangement joins TRBV27 to TRBJ1-1; a weak D match, TRBD1 (5 bases). Germline V gene sequence: CDR1 MNHEY, CDR2 SMNVEV (reference sequence). Between the trimmed V and J ends, which lost 2 bases and 7 bases, there was a span of 8 bases. CDR3 length: 12 residues. The CDR3 bases are TGTGCCAGCAGTTTACTAACAGGTGAAGCTTTCTTT. Amino acids: CASSLLTGEAFF.

The J gene is TRBJ2-1, the V gene TRBV18; TRBD2 aligns across 12 bases. Germline-derived CDR1 and CDR2 are KGHSH and LQKENI. CDR3 length: 18 residues. V was pared by 0 bases and J by 6 bases, with 9 bases of the junction left unmatched. CDR3 region: CASSPPILAGGHGNEQFF. As DNA, the CDR3 is TGTGCCAGCTCACCACCGATTCTAGCGGGGGGGCACGGCAATGAGCAGTTCTTC.

CDR3 coding DNA: TGTGCCAGCACGGGGGCCCGGGACTATGAGCAGTTCTTC. Amino acid sequence: CASTGARDYEQFF. The genes are TRBV2 and TRBJ2-1, with D possibly being TRBD1 or TRBD2 (6 bases each). The CDR3 totals 13 residues. V lost 7 bases and J 8 bases, leaving 15 bases between the germline ends. The germline gives CDR1 SNHLY, CDR2 FYNNEI.

The V gene is TRBV6-6, the J gene TRBJ1-5; D gene uncertain. V lost 2 bases to trimming and J lost 0 bases, with 5 bases between them. This CDR3 comprises 14 residues. Germline CDR1 and CDR2: MNHNY and SVGAGI (reference sequence). The CDR3 nucleotides are TGTGCCAGCAGTTACAGTTATAGCAATCAGCCCCAGCATTTT. Translating gives CASSYSYSNQPQHF.

The chain joins TRBV11-3 to TRBJ1-1; TRBD1 matches 8 bases. Germline CDR1 is SGHNT and CDR2 is YENEEA. V gave up 4 bases and J gave up 1 base; unmatched junction bases: 5. This CDR3 is 15 amino acids long. DNA of the CDR3: TGTGCCAGCAGCTCAGGCGACAGGGGGAACACTGAAGCTTTCTTT. Protein sequence: CASSSGDRGNTEAFF.

This chain connects TRBV29-1 to TRBJ1-1, with TRBD1 as a possible D gene (5 bases). V lost 6 bases and J lost 2, with 16 bases in between. The CDR3 loop spans 14 amino acids. Germline values: CDR1 SQVTM, CDR2 ANQGSEA. CDR3 bases: TGCAGCGTGGTAGGGGTGGGAAAAAACACTGAAGCTTTCTTT. Protein product: CSVVGVGKNTEAFF.

The chain is built from TRBV10-2 and TRBJ1-2; 8 bases are shared with TRBD1. With 6 bases clipped from V and 6 bases from J, the junction kept 6 bases outside the gene matches. The germline V gene has CDR1 WSHSY and CDR2 SAAADI. The CDR3 runs to 13 residues. The CDR3 nucleotides read TGCGCCAGCAGGCCTGGACAGGGTGATGGCTACACCTTC. Translating it yields CASRPGQGDGYTF.

The chain uses TRBV25-1 and TRBJ1-2; 10 nucleotides agree with TRBD1. The CDR3 totals 18 residues. The V and J ends lost 3 bases and 7 bases, in that order; junction bases with no gene match: 17. The V gene's germline CDR1 is MGHDK and CDR2 SYGVNS. This CDR3 reads CASSDWDRGENESRGYTF. CDR3 in DNA: TGTGCCAGCAGTGATTGGGACAGGGGCGAAAATGAATCCCGTGGCTACACCTTC.

V usage is TRBV4-1 and J usage is TRBJ1-4; D unresolved. The CDR3 extends over 19 amino acids. The germline gives CDR1 MGHRA, CDR2 YSYEKL. V lost 4 bases and J 2 bases, leaving 23 bases between the germline ends. The CDR3 spells CASSRTKAAREVTNEKLFF. CDR3 DNA: TGCGCCAGCAGCCGTACTAAAGCAGCAAGAGAAGTGACTAATGAAAAACTGTTTTTT.

This clone was counted a single time. The chain recombines TRBV5-3 with TRBJ2-7, with D tentatively TRBD2 (5 bases). TRBV5-3 is assigned to the ORF class and has an uncertain function. Trimming removed 0 bases at V and 0 bases at J, with 25 bases between. The CDR3 has 20 amino acids. This chain's CDR3 is CARSLASLEEAGPSSYEQYF. In nucleotides, the CDR3 is TGTGCCAGAAGCTTGGCCTCCCTCGAGGAGGCTGGGCCAAGCTCCTACGAGCAGTACTTC.

This clone was counted between two and nine times. The rearrangement joins TRBV30 to TRBJ1-1, with TRBD1 as a possible D gene (6 bases). The germline CDR1 and CDR2 sequences are GTSNPN and SVGIG (reference sequence). The V and J ends lost 0 bases and 8 bases respectively, with 10 bases between them. The CDR3 extends over 12 amino acids. CDR3 region: CAWSVTRGEAFF. DNA of the CDR3: TGTGCCTGGAGTGTGACCAGGGGCGAAGCTTTCTTT.